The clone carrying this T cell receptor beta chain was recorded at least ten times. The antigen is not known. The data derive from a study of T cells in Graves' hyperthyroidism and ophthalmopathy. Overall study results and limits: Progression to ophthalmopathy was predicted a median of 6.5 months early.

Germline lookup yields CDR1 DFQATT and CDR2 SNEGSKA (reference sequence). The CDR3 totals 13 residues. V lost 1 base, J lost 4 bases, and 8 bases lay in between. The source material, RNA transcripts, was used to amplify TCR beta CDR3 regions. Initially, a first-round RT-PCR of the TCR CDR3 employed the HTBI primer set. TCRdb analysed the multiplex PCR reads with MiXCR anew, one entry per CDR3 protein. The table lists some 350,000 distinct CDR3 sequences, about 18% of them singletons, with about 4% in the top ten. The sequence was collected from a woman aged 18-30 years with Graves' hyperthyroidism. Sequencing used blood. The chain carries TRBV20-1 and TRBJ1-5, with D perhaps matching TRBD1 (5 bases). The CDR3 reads CSARVQDNQPQHF. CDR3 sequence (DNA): TGCAGTGCTAGAGTACAGGATAATCAGCCCCAGCATTTT.